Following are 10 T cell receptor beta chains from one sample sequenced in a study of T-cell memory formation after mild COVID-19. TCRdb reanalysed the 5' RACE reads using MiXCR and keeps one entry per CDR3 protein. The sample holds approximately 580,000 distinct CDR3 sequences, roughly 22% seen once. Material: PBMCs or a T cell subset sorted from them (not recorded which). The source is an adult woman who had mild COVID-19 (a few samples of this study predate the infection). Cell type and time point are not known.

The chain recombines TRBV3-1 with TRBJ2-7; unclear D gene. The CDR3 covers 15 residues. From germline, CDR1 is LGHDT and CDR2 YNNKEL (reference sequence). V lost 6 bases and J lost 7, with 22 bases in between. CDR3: CASRLPQPSTSEQYF. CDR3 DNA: TGTGCCAGCAGGCTCCCGCAGCCCTCTACGTCGGAGCAGTACTTC.

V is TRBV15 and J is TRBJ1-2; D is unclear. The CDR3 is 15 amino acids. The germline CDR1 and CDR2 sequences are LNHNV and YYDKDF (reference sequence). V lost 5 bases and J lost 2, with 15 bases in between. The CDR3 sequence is CATSSPGRANYGYTF. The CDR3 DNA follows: TGTGCCACCAGCTCCCCGGGCCGTGCCAACTATGGCTACACCTTC.

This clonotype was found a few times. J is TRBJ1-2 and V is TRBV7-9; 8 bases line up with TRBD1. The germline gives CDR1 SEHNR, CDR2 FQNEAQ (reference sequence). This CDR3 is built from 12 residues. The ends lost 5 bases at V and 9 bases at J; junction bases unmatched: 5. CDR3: CASSQAGGRYTF. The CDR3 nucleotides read TGTGCCAGCAGCCAGGCAGGGGGCCGCTACACCTTC.

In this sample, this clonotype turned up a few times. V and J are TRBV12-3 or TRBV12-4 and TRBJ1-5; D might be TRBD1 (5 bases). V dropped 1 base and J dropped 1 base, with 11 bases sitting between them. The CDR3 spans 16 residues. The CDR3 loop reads CASSLGQGGSNQPQHF. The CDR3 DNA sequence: TGTGCCAGCAGTTTAGGCCAGGGAGGGAGCAATCAGCCCCAGCATTTT.

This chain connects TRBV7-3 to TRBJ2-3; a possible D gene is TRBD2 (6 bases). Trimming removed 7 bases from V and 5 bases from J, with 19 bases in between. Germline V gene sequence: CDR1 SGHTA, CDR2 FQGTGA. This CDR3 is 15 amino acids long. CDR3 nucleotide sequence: TGTGCCAGCAACTCTGGATCCGGGAGAGGAGATACGCAGTATTTT. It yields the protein CASNSGSGRGDTQYF.

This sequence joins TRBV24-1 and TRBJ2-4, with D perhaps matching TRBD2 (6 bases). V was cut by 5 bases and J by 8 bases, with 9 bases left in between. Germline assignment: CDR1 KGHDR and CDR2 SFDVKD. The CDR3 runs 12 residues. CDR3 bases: TGTGCCACCAGTGGCACGGGGGACATTCAGTACTTC. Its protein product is CATSGTGDIQYF.

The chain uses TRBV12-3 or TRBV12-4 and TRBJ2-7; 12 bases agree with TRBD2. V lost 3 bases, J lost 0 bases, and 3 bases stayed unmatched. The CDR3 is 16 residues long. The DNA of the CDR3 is TGTGCCAGCAGTTTGACTAGCGGGGGTTACTCCTACGAGCAGTACTTC. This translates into CASSLTSGGYSYEQYF.

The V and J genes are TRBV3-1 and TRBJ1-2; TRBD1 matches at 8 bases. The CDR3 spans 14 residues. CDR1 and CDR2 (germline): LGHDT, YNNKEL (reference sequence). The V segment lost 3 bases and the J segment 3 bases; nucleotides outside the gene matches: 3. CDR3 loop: CASSHPGQDYGYTF. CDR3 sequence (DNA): TGTGCCAGCAGCCACCCGGGACAGGACTATGGCTACACCTTC.

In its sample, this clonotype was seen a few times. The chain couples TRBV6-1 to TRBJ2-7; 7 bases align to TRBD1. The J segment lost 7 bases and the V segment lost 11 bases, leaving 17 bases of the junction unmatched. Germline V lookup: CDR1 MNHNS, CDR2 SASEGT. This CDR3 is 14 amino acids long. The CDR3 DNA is TGTGCCGGAGCCGGACAGGCCGGGGCAAGGGAGCAGTACTTC. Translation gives CAGAGQAGAREQYF.

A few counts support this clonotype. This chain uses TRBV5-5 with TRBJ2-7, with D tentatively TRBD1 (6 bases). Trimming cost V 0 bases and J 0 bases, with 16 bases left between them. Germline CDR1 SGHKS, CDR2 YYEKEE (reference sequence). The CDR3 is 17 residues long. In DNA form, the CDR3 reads TGTGCCAGCAGCTTGGCCTTGACAGGTGCACCCTCCTACGAGCAGTACTTC. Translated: CASSLALTGAPSYEQYF.